One sample yielded the 8 T cell receptor beta chains listed below, sequenced in a study of regulatory T cells in long-lasting Graves disease. Both iRepertoire HTBI primers and Arm-PCR of CDR3 regions were used to build the TCR beta libraries. TCRdb ran MiXCR on the multiplex PCR reads and lists one entry per CDR3 protein. The sample includes some 600,000 distinct CDR3 sequences, about 16% of them seen just once. Indicated time point: newly diagnosed GD, antithyroid drugs for less than 3 months. Extracted PBMC RNA gave rise to the TCR library. This same sample was also taken into another study, of T cells in Graves' hyperthyroidism and ophthalmopathy.

Specimen: peripheral blood mononuclear cells (PBMCs), collected at new diagnosis, from a patient treated with antithyroid drugs. The source is a man aged 18 to 29 with Graves disease.

The chain joins TRBV12-3 or TRBV12-4 to TRBJ2-7, with D uncertain. The ends were cut back, 6 bases at V and 6 bases at J, with 18 bases in the middle. CDR3 length: 14 residues. The CDR3 reads CASSSVGLGSEQYF. CDR3 in DNA: TGTGCCAGCAGCTCCGTCGGCCTGGGGTCCGAGCAGTACTTC.

The table lists this clonotype with many counts. The chain recombines TRBV12-3 or TRBV12-4 with TRBJ2-1, with D tentatively TRBD2 (6 bases). The CDR3 runs to 15 residues. V dropped 6 bases and J dropped 8 bases, with 20 bases sitting between them. CDR3 residues: CASSLRDFSLHEQFF. The CDR3 DNA reads TGTGCCAGCAGCCTACGGGACTTCTCCCTCCATGAGCAGTTCTTC.

This clonotype was seen repeatedly, ten times or more. V usage is TRBV12-3 or TRBV12-4 and J usage is TRBJ1-1; D is unclear. With 7 bases removed from V and 2 bases from J, the gap between germline ends came to 8 bases. The CDR3 loop spans 12 amino acids. The CDR3 region has the DNA TGTGCCAGCACTCAGTTTAACACTGAAGCTTTCTTT. As protein: CASTQFNTEAFF.

In this sample, this clonotype turned up many times. One base away lies a much larger clone, so this may be a sequencing read error. The V and J genes are TRBV6-1 and TRBJ2-1; no clear D. This CDR3 has 10 amino acids. V was cut by 6 bases and J by 4 bases, with 1 base left in between. Germline CDR1 is MNHNS and CDR2 is SASEGT. CDR3: CASRYNEQFF. The CDR3 DNA reads TGTGCCAGCAGGTACAATGAGCAGTTCTTC.

This clonotype was detected many times. J is TRBJ2-3 and V is TRBV2, with D maybe TRBD1 (5 bases). The CDR3 is 13 amino acids. The germline CDR1 and CDR2 sequences are SNHLY and FYNNEI. Trimming cost V 3 bases and J 4 bases, with 8 bases left between them. In DNA form, the CDR3 reads TGTGCCAGCAGTGAGCCAGGGTCAGATACGCAGTATTTT. Its translation is CASSEPGSDTQYF.

This chain links TRBV19 with TRBJ2-1; 11 bases map to TRBD2. Trimming removed 4 bases from V and 2 bases from J; junction bases left unmatched: 10. Germline CDR1 LNHDA, CDR2 SQIVND (reference sequence). The CDR3 is made up of 18 amino acids. CDR3 loop: CASSNQRSSGRTYNEQFF. The CDR3, as DNA: TGTGCCAGTAGTAACCAGCGTTCTAGCGGGAGGACCTACAATGAGCAGTTCTTC.

This clonotype was counted only a few times. This chain uses TRBV10-3 with TRBJ1-5, with unresolved D. The CDR3 is 13 amino acids. With 6 bases removed from V and 2 bases from J, the gap between germline ends came to 8 bases. CDR1 ENHRY and CDR2 SYGVKD come from the germline V gene. This CDR3 reads CAIRPDGNQPQHF. The DNA of the CDR3 is TGTGCCATCAGACCCGACGGCAATCAGCCCCAGCATTTT.

This clonotype came up many times. The chain is built from TRBV30 and TRBJ1-1, with D perhaps matching TRBD1 (6 bases). The V end was cut by 3 bases, the J end by 4 bases, with 15 bases between. Looked up from germline, CDR1 is GTSNPN and CDR2 is SVGIG (reference sequence). The CDR3 spans 14 residues. The CDR3 protein is CAWSARGGGTEAFF. CDR3 in DNA: TGTGCCTGGAGCGCCAGGGGTGGAGGCACTGAAGCTTTCTTT.